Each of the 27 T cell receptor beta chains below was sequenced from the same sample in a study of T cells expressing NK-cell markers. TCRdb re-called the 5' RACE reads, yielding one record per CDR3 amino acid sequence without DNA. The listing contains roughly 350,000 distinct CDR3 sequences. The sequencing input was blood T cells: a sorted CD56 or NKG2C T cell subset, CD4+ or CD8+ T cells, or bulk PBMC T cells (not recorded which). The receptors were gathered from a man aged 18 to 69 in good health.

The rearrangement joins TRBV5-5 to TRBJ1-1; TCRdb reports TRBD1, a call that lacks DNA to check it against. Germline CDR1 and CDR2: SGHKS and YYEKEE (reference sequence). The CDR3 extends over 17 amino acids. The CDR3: CASSLFLRGGQADEAFF.

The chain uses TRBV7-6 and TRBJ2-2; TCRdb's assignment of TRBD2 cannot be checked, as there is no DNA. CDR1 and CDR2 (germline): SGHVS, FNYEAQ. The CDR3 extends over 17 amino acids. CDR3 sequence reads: CASSLTTGLLNTGELFF.

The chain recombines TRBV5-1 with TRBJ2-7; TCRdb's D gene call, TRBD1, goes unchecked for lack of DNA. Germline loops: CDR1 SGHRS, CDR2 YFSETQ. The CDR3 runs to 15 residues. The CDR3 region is CASSLGGTSSYEQYF.

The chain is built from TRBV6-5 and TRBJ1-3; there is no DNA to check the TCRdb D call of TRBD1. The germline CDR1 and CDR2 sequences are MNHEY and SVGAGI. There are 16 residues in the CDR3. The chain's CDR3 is CASSSPTGSSGNTIYF.

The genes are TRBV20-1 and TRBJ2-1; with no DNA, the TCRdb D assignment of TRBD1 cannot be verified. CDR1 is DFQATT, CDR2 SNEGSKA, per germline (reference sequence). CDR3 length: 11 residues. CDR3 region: CSATGYYEQFF.

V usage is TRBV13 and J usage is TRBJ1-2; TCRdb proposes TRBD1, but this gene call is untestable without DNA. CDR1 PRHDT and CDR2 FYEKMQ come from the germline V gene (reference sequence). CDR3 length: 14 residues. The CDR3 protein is CASRLGRTGDGYTF.

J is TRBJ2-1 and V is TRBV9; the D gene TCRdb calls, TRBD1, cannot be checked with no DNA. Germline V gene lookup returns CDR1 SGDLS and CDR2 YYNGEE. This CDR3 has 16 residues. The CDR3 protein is CASSVAEATGYNEQFF.

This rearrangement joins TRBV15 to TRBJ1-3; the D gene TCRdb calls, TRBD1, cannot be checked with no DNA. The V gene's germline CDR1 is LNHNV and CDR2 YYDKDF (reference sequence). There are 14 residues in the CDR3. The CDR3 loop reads CATSSERWAVAIYF.

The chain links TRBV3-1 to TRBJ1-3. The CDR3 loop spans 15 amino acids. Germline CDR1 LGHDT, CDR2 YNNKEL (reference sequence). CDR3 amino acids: CASSPLIASGNTIYF.

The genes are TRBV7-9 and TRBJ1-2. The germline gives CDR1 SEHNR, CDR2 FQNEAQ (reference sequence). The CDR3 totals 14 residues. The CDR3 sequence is CASSFSREIYGYTF.

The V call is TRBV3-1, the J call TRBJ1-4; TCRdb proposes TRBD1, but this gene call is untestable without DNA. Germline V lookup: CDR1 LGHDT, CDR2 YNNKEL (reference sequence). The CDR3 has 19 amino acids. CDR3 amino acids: CASSQDNAGTDTTNEKLFF. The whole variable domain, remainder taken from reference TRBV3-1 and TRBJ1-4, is DTAVSQTPKYLVTQMGNDKSIKCEQNLGHDTMYWYKQDSKKFLKIMFSYNNKELIINETVPNRFSPKSPDKAHLNLHINSLELGDSAVYFCASSQDNAGTDTTNEKLFFGSGTQLSVL.

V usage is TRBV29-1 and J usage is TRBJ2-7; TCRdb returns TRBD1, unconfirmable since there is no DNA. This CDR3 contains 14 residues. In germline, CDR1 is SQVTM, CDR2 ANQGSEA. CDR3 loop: CSVGTGLRPYEQYF.

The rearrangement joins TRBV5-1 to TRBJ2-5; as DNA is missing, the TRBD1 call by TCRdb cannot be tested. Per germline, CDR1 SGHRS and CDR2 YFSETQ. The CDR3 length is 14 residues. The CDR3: CASRRDRGYETQYF.

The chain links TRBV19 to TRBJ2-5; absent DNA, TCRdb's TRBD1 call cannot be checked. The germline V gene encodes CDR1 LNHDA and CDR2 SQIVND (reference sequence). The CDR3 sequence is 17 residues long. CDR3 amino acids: CASSIGITGGFKETQYF. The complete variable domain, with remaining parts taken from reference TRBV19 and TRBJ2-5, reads DGGITQSPKYLFRKEGQNVTLSCEQNLNHDAMYWYRQDPGQGLRLIYYSQIVNDFQKGDIAEGYSVSREKKESFPLTVTSAQKNPTAFYLCASSIGITGGFKETQYFGPGTRLLVL.

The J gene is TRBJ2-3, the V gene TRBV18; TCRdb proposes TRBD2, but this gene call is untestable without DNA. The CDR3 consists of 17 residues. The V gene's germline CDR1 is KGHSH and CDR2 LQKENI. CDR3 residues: CASSPGTSGGYQDTQYF. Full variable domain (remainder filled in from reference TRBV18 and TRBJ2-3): NAGVMQNPRHLVRRRGQEARLRCSPMKGHSHVYWYRQLPEEGLKFMVYLQKENIIDESGMPKERFSAEFPKEGPSILRIQQVVRGDSAAYFCASSPGTSGGYQDTQYFGPGTRLTVL.

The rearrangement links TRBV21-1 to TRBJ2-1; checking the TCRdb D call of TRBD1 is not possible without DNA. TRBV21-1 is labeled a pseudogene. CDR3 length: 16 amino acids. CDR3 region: CASSGRQDFSYNEQFF.

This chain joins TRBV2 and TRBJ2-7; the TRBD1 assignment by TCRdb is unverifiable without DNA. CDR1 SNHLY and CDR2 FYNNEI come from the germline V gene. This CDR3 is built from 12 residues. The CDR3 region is CASRQGSDEQYF.

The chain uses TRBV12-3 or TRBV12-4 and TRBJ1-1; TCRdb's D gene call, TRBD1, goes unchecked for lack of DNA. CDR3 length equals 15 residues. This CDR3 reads CATKPRQGRYTEAFF.

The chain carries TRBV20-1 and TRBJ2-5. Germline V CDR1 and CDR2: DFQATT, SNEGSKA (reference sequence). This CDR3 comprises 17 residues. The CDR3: CSARDSRGNKRQETQYF.

The CDR3 here is CASREGQGSTGELFF. This rearrangement joins TRBV5-1 to TRBJ2-2; the D call from TCRdb, TRBD1, cannot be confirmed without DNA. The CDR3 consists of 15 residues. The germline V gene encodes CDR1 SGHRS and CDR2 YFSETQ.

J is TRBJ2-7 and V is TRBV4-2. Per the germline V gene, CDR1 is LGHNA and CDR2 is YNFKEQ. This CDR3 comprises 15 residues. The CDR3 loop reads CASSQTTGATYEQYF.

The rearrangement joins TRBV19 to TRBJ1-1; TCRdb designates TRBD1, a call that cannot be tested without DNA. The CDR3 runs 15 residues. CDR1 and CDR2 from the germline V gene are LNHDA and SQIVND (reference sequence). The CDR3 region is CASSIKDTGHTEAFF. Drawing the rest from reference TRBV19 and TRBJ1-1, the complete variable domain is DGGITQSPKYLFRKEGQNVTLSCEQNLNHDAMYWYRQDPGQGLRLIYYSQIVNDFQKGDIAEGYSVSREKKESFPLTVTSAQKNPTAFYLCASSIKDTGHTEAFFGQGTRLTVV.

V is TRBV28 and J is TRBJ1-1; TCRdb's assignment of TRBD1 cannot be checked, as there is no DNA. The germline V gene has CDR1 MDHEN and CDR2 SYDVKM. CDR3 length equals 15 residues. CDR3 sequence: CASSLIPGLNTEAFF. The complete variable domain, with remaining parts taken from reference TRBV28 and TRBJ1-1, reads DVKVTQSSRYLVKRTGEKVFLECVQDMDHENMFWYRQDPGLGLRLIYFSYDVKMKEKGDIPEGYSVSREKKERFSLILESASTNQTSMYLCASSLIPGLNTEAFFGQGTRLTVV.

Here the CDR3 reads CASSATSLEQFF. V and J are TRBV7-2 and TRBJ2-1; TCRdb calls TRBD2, which cannot be checked without DNA. In germline, CDR1 is SGHTA, CDR2 FQGNSA. The CDR3 runs 12 residues.

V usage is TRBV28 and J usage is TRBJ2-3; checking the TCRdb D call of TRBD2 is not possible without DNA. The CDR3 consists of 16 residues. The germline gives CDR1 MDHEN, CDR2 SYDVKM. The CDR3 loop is CASSFLSGGIPGTQYF.

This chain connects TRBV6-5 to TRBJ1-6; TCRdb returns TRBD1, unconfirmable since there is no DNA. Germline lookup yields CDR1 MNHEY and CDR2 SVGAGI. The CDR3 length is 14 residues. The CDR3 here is CASSYSPAGAPLHF.

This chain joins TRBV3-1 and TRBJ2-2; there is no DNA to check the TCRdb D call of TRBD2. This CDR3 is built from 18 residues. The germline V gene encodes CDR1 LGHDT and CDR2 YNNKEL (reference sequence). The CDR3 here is CASSHSSTSGGPTGELFF.